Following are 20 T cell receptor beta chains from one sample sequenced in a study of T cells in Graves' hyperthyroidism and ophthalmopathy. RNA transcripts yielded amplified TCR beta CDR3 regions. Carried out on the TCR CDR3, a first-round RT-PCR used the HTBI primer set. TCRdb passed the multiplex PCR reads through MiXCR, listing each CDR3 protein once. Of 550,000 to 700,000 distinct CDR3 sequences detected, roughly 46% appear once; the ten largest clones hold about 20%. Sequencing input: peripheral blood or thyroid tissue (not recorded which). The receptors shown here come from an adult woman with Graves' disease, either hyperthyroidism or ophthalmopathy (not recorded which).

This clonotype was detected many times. CDR3 DNA sequence: TGCGCCAGCAGCTTGGCGTCGGGACAGGGACCTGAGCAGCCCCAGCATTTT. Translated, it gives CASSLASGQGPEQPQHF. J is TRBJ1-5 and V is TRBV5-1, with 9 bases matching TRBD1. Germline V gene lookup returns CDR1 SGHRS and CDR2 YFSETQ. CDR3 size: 17 residues. J lost 7 bases, V lost 0 bases, and 11 bases had no gene match.

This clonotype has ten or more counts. The CDR3 DNA reads TGTGCCACCTCTCTAGGGGAGGGTTACGAGCAGTACTTC. Its protein is CATSLGEGYEQYF. The chain has TRBV15 and TRBJ2-7; 7 positions agree with TRBD2. CDR3 size: 13 residues. Germline V CDR1 and CDR2: LNHNV, YYDKDF (reference sequence). Trimming took 8 bases from V and 4 from J; bases not matched to a gene: 8. The full variable domain, rest sourced from reference TRBV15 and TRBJ2-7, is DAMVIQNPRYQVTQFGKPVTLSCSQTLNHNVMYWYQQKSSQAPKLLFHYYDKDFNNEADTPDNFQSRRPNTSFCFLDIRSPGLGDTAMYLCATSLGEGYEQYFGPGTRLTVT.

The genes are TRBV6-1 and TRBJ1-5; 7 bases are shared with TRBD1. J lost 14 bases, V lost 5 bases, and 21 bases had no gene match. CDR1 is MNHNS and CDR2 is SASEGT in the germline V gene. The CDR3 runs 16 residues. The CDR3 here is CASSYIWRGGRRGEHF. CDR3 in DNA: TGTGCCAGCAGTTACATCTGGAGAGGGGGCAGGAGGGGCGAGCATTTT.

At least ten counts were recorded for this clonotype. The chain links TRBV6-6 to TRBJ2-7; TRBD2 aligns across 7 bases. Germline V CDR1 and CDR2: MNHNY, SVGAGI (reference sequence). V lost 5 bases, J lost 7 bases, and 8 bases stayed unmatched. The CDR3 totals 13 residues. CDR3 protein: CASSRREGIEQYF. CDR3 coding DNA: TGTGCCAGCAGTCGCAGGGAGGGGATAGAGCAGTACTTC.

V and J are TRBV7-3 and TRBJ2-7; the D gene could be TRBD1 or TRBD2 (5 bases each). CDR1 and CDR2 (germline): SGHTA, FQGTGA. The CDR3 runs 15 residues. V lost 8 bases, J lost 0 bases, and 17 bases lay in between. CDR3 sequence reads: CASPHDRDHSYEQYF. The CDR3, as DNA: TGTGCCAGCCCACACGACCGGGACCACTCCTACGAGCAGTACTTC.

The CDR3 sequence: CATSRDSAEGSRPYNEQFF. The CDR3 DNA reads as TGTGCCACCAGCAGAGATTCGGCCGAGGGGAGTAGGCCCTACAATGAGCAGTTCTTC. The chain uses TRBV15 and TRBJ2-1, with D perhaps being TRBD1 or TRBD2 (5 bases each). Germline loops: CDR1 LNHNV, CDR2 YYDKDF (reference sequence). V was cut by 0 bases and J by 2 bases, with 20 bases left in between. The CDR3 spans 19 residues. Combining the CDR3 with reference TRBV15 and TRBJ2-1 gives the whole variable domain DAMVIQNPRYQVTQFGKPVTLSCSQTLNHNVMYWYQQKSSQAPKLLFHYYDKDFNNEADTPDNFQSRRPNTSFCFLDIRSPGLGDTAMYLCATSRDSAEGSRPYNEQFFGPGTRLTVL.

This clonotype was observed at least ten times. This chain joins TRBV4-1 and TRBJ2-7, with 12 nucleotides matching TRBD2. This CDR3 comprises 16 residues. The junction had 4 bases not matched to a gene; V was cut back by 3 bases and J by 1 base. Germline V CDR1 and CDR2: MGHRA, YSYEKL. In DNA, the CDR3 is TGCGCCAGCAGCCACCTGACTAGCGGGGGTTCCTACGAGCAGTACTTC. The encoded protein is CASSHLTSGGSYEQYF.

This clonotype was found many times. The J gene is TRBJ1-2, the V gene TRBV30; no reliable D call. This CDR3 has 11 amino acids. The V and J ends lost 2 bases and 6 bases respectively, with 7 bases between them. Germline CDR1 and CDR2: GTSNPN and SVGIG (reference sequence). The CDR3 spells CAWSRTDGYTF. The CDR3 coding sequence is TGTGCCTGGAGTAGGACGGATGGCTACACCTTC. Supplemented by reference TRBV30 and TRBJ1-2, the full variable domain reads SQTIHQWPATLVQPVGSPLSLECTVEGTSNPNLYWYRQAAGRGLQLLFYSVGIGQISSEVPQNLSASRPQDRQFILSSKKLLLSDSGFYLCAWSRTDGYTFGSGTRLTVV.

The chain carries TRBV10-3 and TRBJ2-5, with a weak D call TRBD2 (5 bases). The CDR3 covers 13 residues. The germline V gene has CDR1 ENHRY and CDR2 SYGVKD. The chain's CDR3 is CAREGGAQETQYF. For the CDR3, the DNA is TGTGCTAGAGAGGGTGGAGCACAAGAGACCCAGTACTTC.

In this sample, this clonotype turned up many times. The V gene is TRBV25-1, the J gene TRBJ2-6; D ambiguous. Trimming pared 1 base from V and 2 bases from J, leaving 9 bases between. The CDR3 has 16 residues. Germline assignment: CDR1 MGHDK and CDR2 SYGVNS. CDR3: CASSESLGPGANVLTF. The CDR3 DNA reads TGTGCCAGCAGTGAATCCCTCGGTCCTGGGGCCAACGTCCTGACTTTC. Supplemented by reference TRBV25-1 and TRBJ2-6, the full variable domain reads EADIYQTPRYLVIGTGKKITLECSQTMGHDKMYWYQQDPGMELHLIHYSYGVNSTEKGDLSSESTVSRIRTEHFPLTLESARPSHTSQYLCASSESLGPGANVLTFGAGSRLTVL.

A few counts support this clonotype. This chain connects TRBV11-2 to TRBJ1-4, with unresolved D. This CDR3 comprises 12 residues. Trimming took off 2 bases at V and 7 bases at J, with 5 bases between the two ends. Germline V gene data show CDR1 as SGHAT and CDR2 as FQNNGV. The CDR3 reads CASSLMGEKLFF. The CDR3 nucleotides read TGTGCCAGCAGCTTAATGGGTGAAAAACTGTTTTTT.

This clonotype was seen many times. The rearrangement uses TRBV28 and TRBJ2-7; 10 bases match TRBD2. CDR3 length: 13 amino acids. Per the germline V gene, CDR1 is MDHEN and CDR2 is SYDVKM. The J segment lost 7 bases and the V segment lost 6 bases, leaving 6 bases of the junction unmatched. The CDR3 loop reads CASSSSGSGEQYF. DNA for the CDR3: TGTGCCAGCAGCTCTAGCGGGAGCGGGGAGCAGTACTTC.

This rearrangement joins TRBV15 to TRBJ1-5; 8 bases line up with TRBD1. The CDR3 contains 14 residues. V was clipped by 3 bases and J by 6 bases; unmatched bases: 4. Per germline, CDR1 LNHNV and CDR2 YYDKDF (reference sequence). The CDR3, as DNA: TGTGCCACCAGCAGCAGTGGACAGGGTCAGCCCCAGCATTTT. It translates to CATSSSGQGQPQHF.

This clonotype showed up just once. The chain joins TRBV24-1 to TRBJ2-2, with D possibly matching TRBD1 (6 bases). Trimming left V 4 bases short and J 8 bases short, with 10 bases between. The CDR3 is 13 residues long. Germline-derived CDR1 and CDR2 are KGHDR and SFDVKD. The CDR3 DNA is TGTGCCACCAGTGACTCCGGGACAGGGGAGCTGTTTTTT. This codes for CATSDSGTGELFF.

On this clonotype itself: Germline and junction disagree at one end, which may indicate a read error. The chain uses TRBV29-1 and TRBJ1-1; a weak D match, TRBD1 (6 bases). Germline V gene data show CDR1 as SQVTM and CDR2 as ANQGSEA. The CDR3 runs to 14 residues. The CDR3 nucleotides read TGCAGCGTCCCTGGGGACATCAAAGGTCCTGAAGCTCTCTTT. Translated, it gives CSVPGDIKGPEALF.

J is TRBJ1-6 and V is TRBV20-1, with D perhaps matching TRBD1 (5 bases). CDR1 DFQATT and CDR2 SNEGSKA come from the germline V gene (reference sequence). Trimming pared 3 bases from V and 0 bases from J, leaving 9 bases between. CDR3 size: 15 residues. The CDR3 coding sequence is TGCAGTGCTAGGACAGTTTCCTCCTATAATTCACCCCTCCACTTT. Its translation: CSARTVSSYNSPLHF.

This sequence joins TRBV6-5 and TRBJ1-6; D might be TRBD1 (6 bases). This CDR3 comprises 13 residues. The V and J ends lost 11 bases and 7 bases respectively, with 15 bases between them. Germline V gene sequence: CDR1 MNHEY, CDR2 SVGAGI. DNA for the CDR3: TGTGCCGGTTACGGACAGACCAATTCACCCCTCCACTTT. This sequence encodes CAGYGQTNSPLHF.

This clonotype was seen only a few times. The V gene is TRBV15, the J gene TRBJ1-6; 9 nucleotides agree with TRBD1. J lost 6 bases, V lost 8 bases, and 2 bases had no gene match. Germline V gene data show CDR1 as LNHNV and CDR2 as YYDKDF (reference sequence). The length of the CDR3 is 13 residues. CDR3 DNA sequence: TGTGCCACCGGGGACAGGGTTAATTCACCCCTCCACTTT. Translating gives CATGDRVNSPLHF.

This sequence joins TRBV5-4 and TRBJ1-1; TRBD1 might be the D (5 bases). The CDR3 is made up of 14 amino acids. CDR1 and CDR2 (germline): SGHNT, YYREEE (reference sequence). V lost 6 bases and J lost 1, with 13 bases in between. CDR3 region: CASMRGNPNTEAFF. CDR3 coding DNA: TGTGCCAGCATGAGGGGAAACCCGAACACTGAAGCTTTCTTT.

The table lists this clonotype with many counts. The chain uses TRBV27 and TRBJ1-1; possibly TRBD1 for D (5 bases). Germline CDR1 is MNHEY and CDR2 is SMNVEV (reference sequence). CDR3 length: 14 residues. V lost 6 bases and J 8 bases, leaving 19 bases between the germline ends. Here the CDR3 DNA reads TGTGCCAGCAGCCGGCGTCAGACAGCACTGGAAGCTTTCTTT. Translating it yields CASSRRQTALEAFF.